The 7 T cell receptor beta chains presented below share a single source sample, sequenced in a study of blood T cell repertoires in COVID-19. Method: immunoSEQ multiplex PCR; TCRdb's copy keeps in-frame clones and lacks some. The table records around 220,000 clones, roughly 88% of them present only once. Material: peripheral blood. The receptors originated from a woman between 40 and 50 years old who had recovered from COVID-19.

The rearrangement joins TRBV19 to TRBJ1-1, with D tentatively TRBD1 (5 bases). V shed 1 base and J shed 0 bases, with 12 bases lying between them. The CDR3 extends over 16 amino acids. Per the germline V gene, CDR1 is LNHDA and CDR2 is SQIVND (reference sequence). In DNA form, the CDR3 reads TGTGCCAGTAGTATAGTTTACGGGACTTTGAACACTGAAGCTTTCTTT. Protein product: CASSIVYGTLNTEAFF.

The V call is TRBV7-8, the J call TRBJ2-7; 10 nucleotides match TRBD2. This CDR3 contains 15 residues. The germline V gene encodes CDR1 SGHVS and CDR2 FQNEAQ. The V gene end was trimmed by 5 bases and the J gene end by 2 bases; junction bases not matched to a gene: 6. CDR3 in amino acids: CASSQWTSGTYEQYF. The CDR3 coding sequence is TGTGCCAGCAGCCAATGGACTAGCGGCACCTACGAGCAGTACTTC.

The chain carries TRBV15 and TRBJ2-7; D is perhaps TRBD1 (5 bases). The CDR3 is 15 amino acids. Germline V gene data show CDR1 as LNHNV and CDR2 as YYDKDF (reference sequence). The V gene lost 0 bases and the J gene lost 2 bases, with 11 bases spanning the gap. CDR3 nucleotide sequence: TGTGCCACCAGCAGAGATTACGACAGCCCCTACGAGCAGTACTTC. It codes for CATSRDYDSPYEQYF.

The chain links TRBV9 to TRBJ2-7; D is possibly TRBD1 (6 bases). Germline V gene data show CDR1 as SGDLS and CDR2 as YYNGEE. The CDR3 has 14 amino acids. Between the trimmed V and J ends, which lost 0 bases and 3 bases, there was a span of 10 bases. CDR3 sequence: CASSVEQGSYEQYF. The CDR3 DNA is TGTGCCAGCAGCGTAGAACAGGGTAGCTACGAGCAGTACTTC. Using reference TRBV9 and TRBJ2-7 for the parts outside the CDR3, the full variable domain is DSGVTQTPKHLITATGQRVTLRCSPRSGDLSVYWYQQSLDQGLQFLIQYYNGEERAKGNILERFSAQQFPDLHSELNLSSLELGDSALYFCASSVEQGSYEQYFGPGTRLTVT.

A note on this clone: Other DNA sequences within the sample encode an identical CDR3. The V gene is TRBV19, the J gene TRBJ2-4, with D perhaps TRBD1 (5 bases). Trimming cost V 1 base and J 5 bases, with 6 bases left between them. The germline V gene encodes CDR1 LNHDA and CDR2 SQIVND (reference sequence). The CDR3 spans 13 residues. The CDR3 sequence is CASSIGRENIQYF. DNA for the CDR3: TGTGCCAGTAGTATAGGCAGGGAAAACATTCAGTACTTC. Filled out from reference TRBV19 and TRBJ2-4, the complete variable domain reads DGGITQSPKYLFRKEGQNVTLSCEQNLNHDAMYWYRQDPGQGLRLIYYSQIVNDFQKGDIAEGYSVSREKKESFPLTVTSAQKNPTAFYLCASSIGRENIQYFGAGTRLSVL.

This chain connects TRBV19 to TRBJ1-2, with no clear D. From germline, CDR1 is LNHDA and CDR2 SQIVND (reference sequence). The ends were cut back, 5 bases at V and 6 bases at J, with 10 bases in the middle. The CDR3 runs to 12 residues. The CDR3 DNA sequence: TGTGCCAGTAGTCGGGTAGTGGATGGCTACACCTTC. Its translation: CASSRVVDGYTF.

This clone was detected only once. One end of the junction is discordant with germline, which a read error may explain. The chain has TRBV7-7 and TRBJ2-7; a possible D gene is TRBD2 (5 bases). From germline, CDR1 is SSHAT and CDR2 FNYEAQ (reference sequence). CDR3 length: 13 amino acids. CDR3 nucleotides: TGTGCTAGCAGCCGCGACCCCGGGGACGAGCAGTACTTC. It translates to CASSRDPGDEQYF.